This entry is about one T cell receptor beta chain. This specimen comes from a study of shared clonotypes between healthy human individuals. The CDR3 is 15 amino acids. With V trimmed by 5 bases and J by 0 bases, 7 bases remained unmatched. Per the germline V gene, CDR1 is MDHEN and CDR2 is SYDVKM. The protocol was immunoSEQ multiplex PCR, while the TCRdb copy is restricted to in-frame clones and leaves out a portion. The table has 2,500,000 or so clones, 80% to 95% seen once; the top ten hold 0.36%. J is TRBJ2-7 and V is TRBV28, with 7 bases fitting TRBD1. The TCR comes from a man aged 18 to 29 in good health. Some clones in this sample may be carry-over from other donors' samples. Sequences were obtained from naive CD4+ T cells from PBMCs. The subset denotes: CD45RA+ positively selected. The CDR3 region is CASSPSGTVSYEQYF. The CDR3 DNA is TGTGCCAGCAGTCCTTCCGGGACAGTCTCCTACGAGCAGTACTTC.